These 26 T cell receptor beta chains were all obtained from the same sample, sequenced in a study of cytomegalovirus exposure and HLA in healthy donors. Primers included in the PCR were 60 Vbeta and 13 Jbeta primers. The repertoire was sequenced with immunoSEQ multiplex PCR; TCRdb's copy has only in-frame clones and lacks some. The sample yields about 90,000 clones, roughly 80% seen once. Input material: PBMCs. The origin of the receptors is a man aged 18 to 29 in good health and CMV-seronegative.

The CDR3 sequence is CASSLYPGYGVNTEAFF. DNA of the CDR3: TGTGCCAGCAGCCTATACCCCGGATACGGGGTGAACACTGAAGCTTTCTTT. The genes are TRBV7-3 and TRBJ1-1; D not resolved. Germline CDR1 reads SGHTA; CDR2 reads FQGTGA. The CDR3 loop spans 17 amino acids. V was trimmed by 5 bases and J by 0 bases, leaving 19 bases between them.

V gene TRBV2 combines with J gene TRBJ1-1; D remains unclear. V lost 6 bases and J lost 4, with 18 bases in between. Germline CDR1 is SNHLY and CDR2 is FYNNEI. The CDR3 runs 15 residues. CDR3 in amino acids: CASSAVSELGTEAFF. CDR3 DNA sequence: TGTGCCAGCAGCGCGGTGTCGGAATTGGGCACTGAAGCTTTCTTT.

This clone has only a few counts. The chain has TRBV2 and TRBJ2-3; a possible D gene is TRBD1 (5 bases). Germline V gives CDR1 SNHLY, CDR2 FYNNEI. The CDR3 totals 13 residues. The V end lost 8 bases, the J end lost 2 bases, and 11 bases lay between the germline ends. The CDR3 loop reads CASLGRLTDTQYF. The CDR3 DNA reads TGTGCCAGCTTGGGGCGGCTCACAGATACGCAGTATTTT.

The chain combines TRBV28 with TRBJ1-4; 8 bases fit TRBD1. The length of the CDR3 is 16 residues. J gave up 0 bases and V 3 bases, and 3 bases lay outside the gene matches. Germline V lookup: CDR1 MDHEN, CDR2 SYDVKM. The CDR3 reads CASSFQGAATNEKLFF. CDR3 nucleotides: TGTGCCAGCAGTTTTCAGGGGGCCGCAACTAATGAAAAACTGTTTTTT.

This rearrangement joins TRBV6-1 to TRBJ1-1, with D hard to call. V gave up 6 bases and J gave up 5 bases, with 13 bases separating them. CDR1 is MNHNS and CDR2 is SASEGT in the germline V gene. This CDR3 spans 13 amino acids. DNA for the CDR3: TGTGCCAGCAGCCGAACGGTTTGGACTGAAGCTTTCTTT. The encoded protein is CASSRTVWTEAFF.

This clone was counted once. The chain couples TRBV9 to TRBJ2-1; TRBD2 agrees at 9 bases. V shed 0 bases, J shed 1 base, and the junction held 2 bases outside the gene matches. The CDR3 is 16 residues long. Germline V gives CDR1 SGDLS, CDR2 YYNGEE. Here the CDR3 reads CASSVGTSGSYNEQFF. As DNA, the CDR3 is TGTGCCAGCAGCGTAGGTACTAGCGGGTCCTACAATGAGCAGTTCTTC. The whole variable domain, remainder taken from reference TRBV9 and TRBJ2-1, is DSGVTQTPKHLITATGQRVTLRCSPRSGDLSVYWYQQSLDQGLQFLIQYYNGEERAKGNILERFSAQQFPDLHSELNLSSLELGDSALYFCASSVGTSGSYNEQFFGPGTRLTVL.

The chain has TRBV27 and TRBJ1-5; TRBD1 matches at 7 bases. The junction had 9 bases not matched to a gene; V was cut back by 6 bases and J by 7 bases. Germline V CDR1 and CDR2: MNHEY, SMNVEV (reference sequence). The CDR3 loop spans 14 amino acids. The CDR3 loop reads CASSLKQGNQPQHF. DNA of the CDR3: TGTGCCAGCAGCCTCAAACAGGGGAACCAGCCCCAGCATTTT.

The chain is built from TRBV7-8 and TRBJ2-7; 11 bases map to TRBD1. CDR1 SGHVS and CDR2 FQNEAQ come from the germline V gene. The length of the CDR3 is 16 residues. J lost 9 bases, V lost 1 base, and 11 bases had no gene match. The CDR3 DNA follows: TGTGCCAGCAGCTTAGTCGGGACAGGGGGTCACGCCCGGCAGTACTTC. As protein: CASSLVGTGGHARQYF.

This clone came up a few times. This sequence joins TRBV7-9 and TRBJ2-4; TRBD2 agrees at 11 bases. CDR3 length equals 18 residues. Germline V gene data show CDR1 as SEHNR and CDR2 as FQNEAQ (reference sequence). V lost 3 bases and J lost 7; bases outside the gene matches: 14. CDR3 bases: TGTGCCAGCAGCTTCGCTGTGACTAGCGGGGTCGAGGGCAACATTCAGTACTTC. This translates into CASSFAVTSGVEGNIQYF.

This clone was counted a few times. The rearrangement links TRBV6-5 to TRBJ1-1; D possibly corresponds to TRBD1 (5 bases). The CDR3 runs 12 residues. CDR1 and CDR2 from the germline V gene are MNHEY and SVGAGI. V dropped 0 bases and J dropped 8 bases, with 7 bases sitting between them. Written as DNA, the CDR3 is TGTGCCAGCAGTTACTCCGGGGGAGAAGCTTTCTTT. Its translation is CASSYSGGEAFF.

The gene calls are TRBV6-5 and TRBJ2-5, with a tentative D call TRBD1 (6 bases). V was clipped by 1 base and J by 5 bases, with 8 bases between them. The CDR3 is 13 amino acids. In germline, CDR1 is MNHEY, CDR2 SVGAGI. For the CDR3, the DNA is TGTGCCAGCAGTTACTTACAGGGTGAGACCCAGTACTTC. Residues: CASSYLQGETQYF.

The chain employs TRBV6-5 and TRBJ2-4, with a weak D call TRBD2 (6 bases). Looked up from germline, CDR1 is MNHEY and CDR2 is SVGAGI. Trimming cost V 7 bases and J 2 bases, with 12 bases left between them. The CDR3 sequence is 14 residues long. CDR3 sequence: CASNALASKNIQYF. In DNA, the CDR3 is TGTGCCAGCAACGCACTAGCCTCCAAAAACATTCAGTACTTC.

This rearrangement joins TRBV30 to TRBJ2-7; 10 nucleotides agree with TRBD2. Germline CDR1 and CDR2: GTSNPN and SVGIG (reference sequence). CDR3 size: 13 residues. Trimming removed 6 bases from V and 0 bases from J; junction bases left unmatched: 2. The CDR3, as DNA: TGTGCCTGTACTAGCGGGGTCTCCTACGAGCAGTACTTC. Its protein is CACTSGVSYEQYF.

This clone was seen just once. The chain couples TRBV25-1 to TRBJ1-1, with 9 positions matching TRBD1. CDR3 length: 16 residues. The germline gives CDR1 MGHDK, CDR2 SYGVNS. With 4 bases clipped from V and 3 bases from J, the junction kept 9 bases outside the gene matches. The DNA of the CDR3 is TGTGCCAGCAGTGTAAACAGGGGGCGAAGGTACACTGAAGCTTTCTTT. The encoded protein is CASSVNRGRRYTEAFF.

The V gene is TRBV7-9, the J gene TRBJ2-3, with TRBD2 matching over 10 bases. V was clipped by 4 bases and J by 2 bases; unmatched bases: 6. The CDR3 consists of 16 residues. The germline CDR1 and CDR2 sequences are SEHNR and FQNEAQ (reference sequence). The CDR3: CASSSQAGGNTDTQYF. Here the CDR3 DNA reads TGTGCCAGCAGCTCCCAAGCGGGAGGGAACACAGATACGCAGTATTTT.

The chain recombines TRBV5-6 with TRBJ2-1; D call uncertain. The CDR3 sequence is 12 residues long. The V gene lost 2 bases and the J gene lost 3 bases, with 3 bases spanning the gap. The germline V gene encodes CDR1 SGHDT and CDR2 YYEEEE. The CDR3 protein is CASSLYYNEQFF. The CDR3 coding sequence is TGTGCCAGCAGCTTATACTACAATGAGCAGTTCTTC.

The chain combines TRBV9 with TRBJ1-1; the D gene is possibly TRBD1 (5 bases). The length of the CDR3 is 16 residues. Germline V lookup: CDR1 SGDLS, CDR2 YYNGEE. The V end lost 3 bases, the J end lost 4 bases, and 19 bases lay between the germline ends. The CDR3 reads CASSGLGGGRSTEAFF. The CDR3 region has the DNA TGTGCCAGCAGCGGGCTAGGTGGGGGGAGGTCCACTGAAGCTTTCTTT. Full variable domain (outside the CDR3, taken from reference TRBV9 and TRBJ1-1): DSGVTQTPKHLITATGQRVTLRCSPRSGDLSVYWYQQSLDQGLQFLIQYYNGEERAKGNILERFSAQQFPDLHSELNLSSLELGDSALYFCASSGLGGGRSTEAFFGQGTRLTVV.

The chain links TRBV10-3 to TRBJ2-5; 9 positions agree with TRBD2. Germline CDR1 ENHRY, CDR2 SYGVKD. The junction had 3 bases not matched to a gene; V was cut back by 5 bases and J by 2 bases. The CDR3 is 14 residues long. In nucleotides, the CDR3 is TGTGCCATCAGTATAGCGGGAGTACAAGAGACCCAGTACTTC. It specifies CAISIAGVQETQYF.

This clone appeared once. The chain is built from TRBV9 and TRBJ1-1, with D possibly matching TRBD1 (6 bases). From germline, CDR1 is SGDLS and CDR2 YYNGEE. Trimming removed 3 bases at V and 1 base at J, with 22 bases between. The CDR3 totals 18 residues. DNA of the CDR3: TGTGCCAGCAGCGCCCGCAGGGGAGGGGGTAAAGGGAACACTGAAGCTTTCTTT. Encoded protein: CASSARRGGGKGNTEAFF.

DNA for the CDR3: TGTGCCTGGAGTGGGGGGAGGACAGATACGCAGTATTTT. It encodes CAWSGGRTDTQYF. J is TRBJ2-3 and V is TRBV30, with a tentative D call TRBD2 (6 bases). This CDR3 is built from 13 residues. The germline CDR1 and CDR2 sequences are GTSNPN and SVGIG (reference sequence). Between the trimmed V and J ends, which lost 1 base and 3 bases, there was a span of 8 bases.

CDR3 loop: CAWSRPGLAAFSSYNEQFF. Written as DNA, the CDR3 is TGTGCCTGGAGTAGACCGGGACTAGCTGCCTTTAGCTCCTACAATGAGCAGTTCTTC. V gene TRBV30 combines with J gene TRBJ2-1; 9 positions agree with TRBD2. Germline lookup yields CDR1 GTSNPN and CDR2 SVGIG (reference sequence). V dropped 2 bases and J dropped 0; count of bases not matched to a gene: 14. This CDR3 has 19 residues.

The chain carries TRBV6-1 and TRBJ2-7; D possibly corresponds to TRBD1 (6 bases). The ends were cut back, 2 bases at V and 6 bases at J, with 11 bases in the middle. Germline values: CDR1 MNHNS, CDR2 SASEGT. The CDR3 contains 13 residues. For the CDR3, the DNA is TGTGCCAGCAGTGAATGGCGAGGGGGCGAGCAGTACTTC. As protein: CASSEWRGGEQYF.

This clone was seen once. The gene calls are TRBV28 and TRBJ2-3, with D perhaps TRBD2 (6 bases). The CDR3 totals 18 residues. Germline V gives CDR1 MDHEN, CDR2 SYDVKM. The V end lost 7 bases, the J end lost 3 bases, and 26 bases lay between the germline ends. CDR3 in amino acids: CASTSVGEETEPTDTQYF. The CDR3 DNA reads TGTGCCAGCACAAGCGTGGGGGAGGAGACGGAGCCGACAGATACGCAGTATTTT.

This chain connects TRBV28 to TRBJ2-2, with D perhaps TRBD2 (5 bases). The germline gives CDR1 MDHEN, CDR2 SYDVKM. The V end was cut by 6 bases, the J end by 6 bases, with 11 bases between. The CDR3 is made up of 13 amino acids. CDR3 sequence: CASRSNSAGELFF. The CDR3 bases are TGTGCCAGCAGGTCAAATAGCGCCGGGGAGCTGTTTTTT.

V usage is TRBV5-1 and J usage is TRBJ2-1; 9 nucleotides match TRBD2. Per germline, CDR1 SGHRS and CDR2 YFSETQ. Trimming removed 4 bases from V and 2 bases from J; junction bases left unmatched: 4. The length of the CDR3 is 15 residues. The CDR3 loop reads CASSLSGRTYNEQFF. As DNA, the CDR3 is TGCGCCAGCAGCCTTAGCGGGAGAACCTACAATGAGCAGTTCTTC.

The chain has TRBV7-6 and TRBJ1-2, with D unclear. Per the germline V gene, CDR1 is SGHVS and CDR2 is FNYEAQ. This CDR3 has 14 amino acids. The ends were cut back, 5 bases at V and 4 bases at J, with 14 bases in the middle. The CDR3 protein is CASSPSRVGYGYTF. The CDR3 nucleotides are TGTGCCAGCAGCCCCTCGAGAGTCGGCTATGGCTACACCTTC.